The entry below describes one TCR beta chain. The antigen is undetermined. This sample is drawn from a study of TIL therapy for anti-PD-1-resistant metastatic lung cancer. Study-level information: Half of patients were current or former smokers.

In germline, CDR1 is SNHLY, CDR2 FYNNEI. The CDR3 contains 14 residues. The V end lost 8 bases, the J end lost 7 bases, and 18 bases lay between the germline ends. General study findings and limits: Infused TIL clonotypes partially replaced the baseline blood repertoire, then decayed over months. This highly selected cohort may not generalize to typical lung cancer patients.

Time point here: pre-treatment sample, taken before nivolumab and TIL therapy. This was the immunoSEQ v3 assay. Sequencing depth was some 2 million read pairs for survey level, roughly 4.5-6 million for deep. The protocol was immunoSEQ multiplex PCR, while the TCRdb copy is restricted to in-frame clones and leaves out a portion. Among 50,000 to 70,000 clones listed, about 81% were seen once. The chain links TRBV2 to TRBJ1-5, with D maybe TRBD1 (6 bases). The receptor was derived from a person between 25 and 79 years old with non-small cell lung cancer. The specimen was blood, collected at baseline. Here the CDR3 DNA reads TGTGCCAGCCTGCGGGAACAGGGCGGGCAGCCCCAGCATTTT. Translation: CASLREQGGQPQHF.